The 6 T cell receptor beta chains reported below all come from one sample, sequenced in a study of shared T cell receptors in the human thymus. Clones were sequenced by immunoSEQ multiplex PCR, and TCRdb holds only the in-frame ones, with some missing. The sample has 700,000 or so clones; 70% to 90% are singletons. The sample was also linked to a second study, of human thymus T cells.

Sequencing used thymocytes. The source of these receptors is a girl under three years old with a congenital heart defect.

This sequence joins TRBV28 and TRBJ1-2; 7 bases agree with TRBD1. V dropped 3 bases and J dropped 4; count of bases not matched to a gene: 8. Per germline, CDR1 MDHEN and CDR2 SYDVKM. This CDR3 region has 15 residues. Here the CDR3 reads CASSFHPGGTYGYTF. Written as DNA, the CDR3 is TGTGCCAGCAGTTTTCATCCAGGGGGTACCTATGGCTACACCTTC.

This chain links TRBV18 with TRBJ1-1; TRBD1 matches at 9 bases. Germline-derived CDR1 and CDR2 are KGHSH and LQKENI. This CDR3 is 17 amino acids long. The V and J ends lost 3 bases and 0 bases, in that order; junction bases with no gene match: 8. The CDR3 DNA follows: TGTGCCAGCTCACCTGTGACAGGGGGTTTAATGAACACTGAAGCTTTCTTT. Its translation is CASSPVTGGLMNTEAFF.

This rearrangement joins TRBV4-1 to TRBJ1-5, with no clear D. Germline lookup yields CDR1 MGHRA and CDR2 YSYEKL. Trimming left V 3 bases short and J 5 bases short, with 20 bases between. The CDR3 is made up of 17 amino acids. In nucleotides, the CDR3 is TGCGCCAGCAGCCACCCCCCCAGCCACAGAAAGTATCAGCCCCAGCATTTT. Protein sequence: CASSHPPSHRKYQPQHF.

This clone was counted once. V gene TRBV30 combines with J gene TRBJ2-1; D is possibly TRBD2 (5 bases). The length of the CDR3 is 16 residues. The V gene's germline CDR1 is GTSNPN and CDR2 SVGIG (reference sequence). V lost 0 bases, J lost 3 bases, and 15 bases lay in between. The CDR3 coding sequence is TGTGCCTGGAGTGTATCCCGGCAGCGGCACTACAATGAGCAGTTCTTC. Residues: CAWSVSRQRHYNEQFF.

Comments on this clone: At one end the junction does not follow the germline gene, possibly because of a read error. The V call is TRBV27, the J call TRBJ2-2; 7 positions agree with TRBD1. CDR1 MNHEY and CDR2 SMNVEV come from the germline V gene (reference sequence). The CDR3 runs to 15 residues. The CDR3, as DNA: TGTGCCAGCAGGACAGGGCGCCCTTACACCGGGGAGCTGCTTTTT. As protein: CASRTGRPYTGELLF.

The chain links TRBV9 to TRBJ1-1; D perhaps matches TRBD1 (6 bases). The CDR3 has 16 amino acids. Germline V gene data show CDR1 as SGDLS and CDR2 as YYNGEE. The ends were cut back, 2 bases at V and 3 bases at J, with 17 bases in the middle. CDR3 protein: CASSVVQGVGDTEAFF. In nucleotides, the CDR3 is TGTGCCAGCAGCGTTGTACAGGGAGTTGGAGACACTGAAGCTTTCTTT.